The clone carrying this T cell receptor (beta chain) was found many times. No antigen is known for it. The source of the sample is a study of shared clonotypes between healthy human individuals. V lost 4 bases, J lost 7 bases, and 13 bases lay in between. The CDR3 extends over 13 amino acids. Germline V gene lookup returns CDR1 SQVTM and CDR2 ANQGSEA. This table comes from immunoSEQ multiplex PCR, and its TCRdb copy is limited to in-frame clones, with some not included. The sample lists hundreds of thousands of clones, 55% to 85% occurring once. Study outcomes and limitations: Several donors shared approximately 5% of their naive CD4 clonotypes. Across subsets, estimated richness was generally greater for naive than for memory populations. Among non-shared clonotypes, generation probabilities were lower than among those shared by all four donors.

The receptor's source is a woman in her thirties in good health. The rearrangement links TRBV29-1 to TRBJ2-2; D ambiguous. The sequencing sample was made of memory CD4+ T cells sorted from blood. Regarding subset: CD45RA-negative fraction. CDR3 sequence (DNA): TGCAGCGTTGCATGGCGAAGCGACGGGGAGCTGTTTTTT. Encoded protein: CSVAWRSDGELFF.